These 27 T cell receptor beta chains share one sample of origin, sequenced in a study of blood T cells in healthy people across ages (dated by TCRdb to between 2014 and 2016). Library preparation was by 5' RACE. Instrument on record: Illumina HiSeq 2500. A second PCR of roughly 7 to 11 cycles was performed with a sample-barcoded 5' primer and a J-beta primer mix. TCRdb trimmed the raw reads at Q25, called clones with MiXCR and kept productive beta chains. All rows with the same CDR3 protein become a single entry with the most common DNA and genes. For this sample there are just over 1 million distinct CDR3 sequences; roughly 45% appear just once. Clones ranked in the top ten supply 18% of the sample. The source material was blood. These receptors were obtained from a woman aged 55-70 years in good health.

The chain couples TRBV7-3 to TRBJ2-1; TRBD2 matches at 7 bases. The CDR3 runs 16 residues. Germline trimming cut 5 bases from V and 0 bases from J; bases unmatched to any gene: 7. Germline loops: CDR1 SGHTA, CDR2 FQGTGA. CDR3 nucleotides: TGTGCCAGCAGCCCAACTAGGACTAGCTCCTACAATGAGCAGTTCTTC. As protein: CASSPTRTSSYNEQFF.

This clonotype was seen more than once but under ten times. V and J are TRBV7-6 and TRBJ2-3, with D perhaps TRBD2 (5 bases). V was clipped by 3 bases and J by 4 bases, with 20 bases between them. This CDR3 has 17 residues. The germline V gene has CDR1 SGHVS and CDR2 FNYEAQ. The CDR3 protein is CASSLASHTMTPDTQYF. The DNA of the CDR3 is TGTGCCAGCAGCTTGGCTAGCCACACAATGACCCCAGATACGCAGTATTTT.

CDR3 coding DNA: TGTGCCAGCAGCCAAGATATTGGGGGCGGAGAGACCCAGTACTTC. It is translated as CASSQDIGGGETQYF. This chain links TRBV3-1 with TRBJ2-5, with a tentative D call TRBD1 (6 bases). V lost 0 bases to trimming and J lost 4 bases, with 12 bases between them. Germline CDR1 is LGHDT and CDR2 is YNNKEL (reference sequence). The CDR3 is 15 amino acids.

The V call is TRBV20-1, the J call TRBJ2-7; 8 bases are shared with TRBD2. Germline V lookup: CDR1 DFQATT, CDR2 SNEGSKA (reference sequence). V shed 5 bases and J 5 bases; nucleotides not matched to a gene: 5. The CDR3 covers 12 residues. The CDR3, as DNA: TGCAGTGCTGATGGGACTAGGAACGAGCAGTACTTC. Translating gives CSADGTRNEQYF.

The chain is built from TRBV29-1 and TRBJ1-2; 8 bases align to TRBD1. Losses at the gene ends were 7 bases for V and 6 bases for J; bases not matched to a gene: 7. The germline V gene encodes CDR1 SQVTM and CDR2 ANQGSEA. CDR3 size: 12 residues. CDR3 coding DNA: TGCAGCGGCCGACAGGGGTTTCATGGCTACACCTTC. The encoded protein is CSGRQGFHGYTF.

CDR3 loop: CASTLGHGTGELFF. DNA of the CDR3: TGTGCCAGCACCCTGGGGCACGGGACCGGGGAGCTGTTTTTT. The V gene is TRBV3-1, the J gene TRBJ2-2; the D gene is possibly TRBD1 (5 bases). Between the trimmed V and J ends, which lost 7 bases and 5 bases, there was a span of 14 bases. Germline assignment: CDR1 LGHDT and CDR2 YNNKEL (reference sequence). CDR3 length: 14 residues. Looking up the rest from reference TRBV3-1 and TRBJ2-2 gives the full variable domain: DTAVSQTPKYLVTQMGNDKSIKCEQNLGHDTMYWYKQDSKKFLKIMFSYNNKELIINETVPNRFSPKSPDKAHLNLHINSLELGDSAVYFCASTLGHGTGELFFGEGSRLTVL.

This chain uses TRBV9 with TRBJ2-1; 11 bases are shared with TRBD2. TRBJ2-7 matches the DNA end more closely, so the J call is doubtful. The CDR3 consists of 16 residues. Germline CDR1 is SGDLS and CDR2 is YYNGEE. The CDR3 sequence: CASSGPTSGSYNEQYF. For the CDR3, the DNA is TGTGCCAGCAGCGGCCCAACTAGCGGGAGTTACAATGAGCAGTACTTC.

In regard to this clonotype: Germline and junction disagree at one end, which may indicate a read error. This chain connects TRBV10-1 to TRBJ1-4; D gene ambiguous. CDR3 length: 14 residues. Looked up from germline, CDR1 is WNHNN and CDR2 is SYGVQD (reference sequence). CDR3 nucleotide sequence: TGCGCCAGTAGTGAAGGCGGCGTCGGGGAAAAACTGTTTTTT. Translating gives CASSEGGVGEKLFF.

In this sample, this clonotype turned up once. At one of its ends the junction is not consistent with the germline gene, which may arise from a read error. V usage is TRBV5-1 and J usage is TRBJ2-5; D unresolved. The germline V gene encodes CDR1 SGHRS and CDR2 YFSETQ. The length of the CDR3 is 14 residues. CDR3 in DNA: TGCGCCGGCAGCTCCCACCTGGGGAAAGAGACCCAGTACTTC. Translating gives CAGSSHLGKETQYF.

The rearrangement joins TRBV5-1 to TRBJ2-7, with D tentatively TRBD1 or TRBD2 (5 bases each). V lost 0 bases to trimming and J lost 2 bases, with 9 bases between them. CDR3 size: 14 residues. Per the germline V gene, CDR1 is SGHRS and CDR2 is YFSETQ. The CDR3 coding sequence is TGCGCCAGCAGCTTGGTCTGGGGACCCTACGAGCAGTACTTC. It is translated as CASSLVWGPYEQYF.

This clonotype appeared a single time. V and J are TRBV29-1 and TRBJ2-7; D call uncertain. The V end was cut by 7 bases, the J end by 7 bases, with 17 bases between. The CDR3 runs to 12 residues. CDR1 and CDR2 from the germline V gene are SQVTM and ANQGSEA. CDR3 bases: TGCAGCGCCACGTCTAGGGCCAATGAGCAGTACTTC. Translation: CSATSRANEQYF.

This clonotype came up a few times. V is TRBV20-1 and J is TRBJ1-4; no firm D call. CDR1 is DFQATT and CDR2 is SNEGSKA in the germline V gene (reference sequence). The CDR3 is 13 residues long. V lost 3 bases and J lost 6, with 11 bases in between. This chain's CDR3 is CSASPSSDEKLFF. The CDR3 DNA reads as TGCAGTGCTAGTCCGTCCTCGGATGAAAAACTGTTTTTT.

This sequence joins TRBV10-2 and TRBJ2-1; D unresolved. CDR1 is WSHSY and CDR2 is SAAADI in the germline V gene. The V and J ends lost 8 bases and 2 bases respectively, with 10 bases between them. The CDR3 length is 13 residues. The CDR3 protein is CASATTPYNEQFF. DNA for the CDR3: TGCGCCAGCGCAACGACACCCTACAATGAGCAGTTCTTC.

This clonotype has at least ten counts. The genes are TRBV28 and TRBJ2-1; perhaps TRBD1 as D (6 bases). Trimming took 11 bases from V and 2 from J, leaving 19 bases between them. The CDR3 has 15 residues. Germline assignment: CDR1 MDHEN and CDR2 SYDVKM. The CDR3 region is CAAEDGRGTYNEQFF. The CDR3, as DNA: TGTGCCGCGGAGGATGGCAGGGGAACCTACAATGAGCAGTTCTTC. The full variable domain, in which reference TRBV28 and TRBJ2-1 provide the parts outside the CDR3, is DVKVTQSSRYLVKRTGEKVFLECVQDMDHENMFWYRQDPGLGLRLIYFSYDVKMKEKGDIPEGYSVSREKKERFSLILESASTNQTSMYLCAAEDGRGTYNEQFFGPGTRLTVL.

This chain uses TRBV29-1 with TRBJ2-3; D assignment may be TRBD1 or TRBD2 (5 bases each). CDR3 length: 11 residues. Trimming shortened V by 8 bases and J by 6 bases, and 12 bases separated the two germline ends. Germline V gene lookup returns CDR1 SQVTM and CDR2 ANQGSEA. CDR3 nucleotides: TGCAGCCCGTCGTGGGGGGATACGCAGTATTTT. Translated: CSPSWGDTQYF.

The chain uses TRBV7-8 and TRBJ1-5; a possible D gene is TRBD1 (5 bases). The CDR3 spans 16 residues. Trimming removed 3 bases from V and 0 bases from J, with 12 bases in between. Germline CDR1 reads SGHVS; CDR2 reads FQNEAQ. CDR3 residues: CASSFGGFPSNQPQHF. DNA for the CDR3: TGTGCCAGCAGCTTTGGGGGGTTCCCTAGCAATCAGCCCCAGCATTTT. The entire variable domain, with the rest obtained from reference TRBV7-8 and TRBJ1-5, is as follows: GAGVSQSPRYKVAKRGQDVALRCDPISGHVSLFWYQQALGQGPEFLTYFQNEAQLDKSGLPSDRFFAERPEGSVSTLKIQRTQQEDSAVYLCASSFGGFPSNQPQHFGDGTRLSIL.

This clonotype appeared a few times. The chain couples TRBV28 to TRBJ2-2; D is perhaps TRBD2 (6 bases). CDR1 and CDR2 from the germline V gene are MDHEN and SYDVKM. V lost 3 bases to trimming and J lost 5 bases, with 13 bases between them. The CDR3 sequence is 15 residues long. CDR3 residues: CASSFAGYRTGELFF. CDR3 in DNA: TGTGCCAGCAGTTTCGCGGGATATCGGACCGGGGAGCTGTTTTTT.

In this sample, this clonotype turned up a few times. This chain joins TRBV5-1 and TRBJ2-2, with D possibly being TRBD1 (5 bases). The CDR3 loop spans 16 amino acids. Trimming pared 0 bases from V and 2 bases from J, leaving 11 bases between. Germline V gives CDR1 SGHRS, CDR2 YFSETQ. The CDR3 DNA reads as TGCGCCAGCAGCTTGGCCAGGGCACTAAACACCGGGGAGCTGTTTTTT. Its translation: CASSLARALNTGELFF.

This rearrangement joins TRBV20-1 to TRBJ1-2; unclear D gene. V was trimmed by 3 bases and J by 1 base, leaving 18 bases between them. Germline V lookup: CDR1 DFQATT, CDR2 SNEGSKA (reference sequence). The CDR3 has 16 residues. The CDR3 region is CSARREHGKFNYGYTF. CDR3 nucleotide sequence: TGCAGTGCTAGGAGGGAACACGGGAAATTTAACTATGGCTACACCTTC.

This clonotype occurred a few times. The J gene is TRBJ2-7, the V gene TRBV6-1; 9 bases are shared with TRBD2. In germline, CDR1 is MNHNS, CDR2 SASEGT. V lost 8 bases, J lost 5 bases, and 7 bases stayed unmatched. This CDR3 is built from 13 residues. The CDR3, as DNA: TGTGCCAGCTCACCGGGACTAGCTAACGAGCAGTACTTC. Translated, it gives CASSPGLANEQYF.

This clonotype appeared a few times. This rearrangement joins TRBV6-2 or TRBV6-3 to TRBJ2-3; no firm D call. V was pared by 8 bases and J by 7 bases, with 10 bases between. The CDR3 loop spans 11 amino acids. The V gene's germline CDR1 is MNHEY and CDR2 SVGEGT. The CDR3 here is CASATANTQYF. The CDR3 bases are TGTGCCAGCGCAACCGCTAATACGCAGTATTTT.

Worth noting for this clonotype: A much larger clone sits a single nucleotide away, making a read error possible. The rearrangement joins TRBV29-1 to TRBJ2-5, with 14 bases lining up with TRBD2. The germline V gene has CDR1 SQVTM and CDR2 ANQGSEA. Trimming cost V 7 bases and J 11 bases; bases outside gene matches: 9. The CDR3 consists of 13 residues. The CDR3 nucleotides are TGCAGCGGGGGACTAGCGGGAGCTAATGAGCAGTACTTC. As protein: CSGGLAGANEQYF. Full variable domain (outside the CDR3, taken from reference TRBV29-1 and TRBJ2-5): SAVISQKPSRDICQRGTSLTIQCQVDSQVTMMFWYRQQPGQSLTLIATANQGSEATYESGFVIDKFPISRPNLTFSTLTVSNMSPEDSSIYLCSGGLAGANEQYFGPGTRLLVL.

CDR3 sequence: CAIQGGSYETQYF. In DNA form, the CDR3 reads TGTGCCATCCAAGGAGGGTCCTATGAGACCCAGTACTTC. V and J are TRBV28 and TRBJ2-5; the D gene is possibly TRBD2 (6 bases). The CDR3 totals 13 residues. The germline gives CDR1 MDHEN, CDR2 SYDVKM. Trimming stripped 10 bases from V and 5 bases from J, with 17 bases between.

The genes are TRBV2 and TRBJ2-7, with 12 bases aligning to TRBD1. The CDR3 totals 15 residues. Trimming took 7 bases from V and 2 from J; bases not matched to a gene: 6. Germline V gene data show CDR1 as SNHLY and CDR2 as FYNNEI. The CDR3 region is CASKRGTGGAYEQYF. The CDR3 nucleotides are TGTGCCAGCAAAAGGGGGACAGGGGGCGCCTACGAGCAGTACTTC.

As for this clonotype: At one of its ends the junction is not consistent with the germline gene, which may arise from a read error. This chain links TRBV7-2 with TRBJ2-3, with 9 bases lining up with TRBD2. This CDR3 is 15 amino acids long. Germline V gene lookup returns CDR1 SGHTA and CDR2 FQGNSA. CDR3 loop: CAGSLASLAGDTQYF. CDR3 nucleotides: TGTGCCGGCAGCTTAGCCTCACTAGCGGGAGATACGCAGTATTTT.

This sequence joins TRBV10-3 and TRBJ2-7; TRBD1 matches 9 bases. CDR1 is ENHRY and CDR2 is SYGVKD in the germline V gene. The J segment lost 5 bases and the V segment lost 9 bases, leaving 14 bases of the junction unmatched. The CDR3 loop spans 15 amino acids. In DNA form, the CDR3 reads TGTGCCATAGGGTCGGTACAGGGGGCGCGGAACGAGCAGTACTTC. This gives the protein CAIGSVQGARNEQYF.

On this clonotype itself: An end of the junction differs from the germline gene, which may be a read error. This chain joins TRBV27 and TRBJ2-3; TRBD1 aligns across 11 bases. Germline V CDR1 and CDR2: MNHEY, SMNVEV (reference sequence). The CDR3 sequence is 16 residues long. The DNA for the CDR3 is TGTGCCGGCAGTTTGACGGACAGGGGGCGAGCAGATACGCAGTATTTT. Its protein is CAGSLTDRGRADTQYF.